These T cell receptor beta chains were read from a single sample in a study of post-analysis software for immune sequencing data. TCRdb re-called the PCR reads with MiXCR, one entry per CDR3 protein. The data show 450,000 or so distinct CDR3 sequences, with under 55% seen just once and 12% held by the top ten. Sequenced material: blood. Receptors were obtained from a girl between 5 and 17 years old with multiple sclerosis. CDR3s include the opening cysteine and the closing phenylalanine or tryptophan. Fields, in order: V gene, J gene, clone size, D gene, CDR3 protein. The D gene is left open where the match is weak. Clone size is not always given. Where it is, it says once, few, many or a class for expanded clones.

V gene: TRBV7-9
J gene: TRBJ2-7
clone size: once
D gene: .
CDR3 protein: CAGSLTSQGSYEQYF

V gene: TRBV7-2
J gene: .
clone size: .
D gene: TRBD2
CDR3 protein: CASSATSGISYNEQYF

V gene: TRBV11-2
J gene: TRBJ2-7
clone size: .
D gene: .
CDR3 protein: CASSSSDVSYEQYF

V gene: TRBV6-4
J gene: TRBJ1-5
clone size: .
D gene: .
CDR3 protein: CATSQGGNQPQHF

V gene: TRBV20-1
J gene: TRBJ2-7
clone size: many
D gene: .
CDR3 protein: CSAQGSYEQYF

V gene: TRBV4-1
J gene: TRBJ2-1
clone size: .
D gene: .
CDR3 protein: CTSSQTSNEQFF

V gene: TRBV4-3
J gene: TRBJ2-1
clone size: .
D gene: TRBD2
CDR3 protein: CASSQELAGARRFF

V gene: TRBV20-1
J gene: .
clone size: .
D gene: .
CDR3 protein: CSAYKNYNEQFF

V gene: TRBV27
J gene: TRBJ2-2
clone size: few
D gene: .
CDR3 protein: CASSLWRDSYLNTGELFF

V gene: TRBV27
J gene: TRBJ2-1
clone size: .
D gene: TRBD1
CDR3 protein: CASSLGTGGHNEQFF

V gene: TRBV7-8
J gene: TRBJ2-5
clone size: few
D gene: TRBD2
CDR3 protein: CASSKAGTRGFGETQYF

V gene: TRBV28
J gene: TRBJ2-6
clone size: .
D gene: TRBD2
CDR3 protein: CASSFTGGFSGANVLTF

V gene: TRBV7-9
J gene: TRBJ2-3
clone size: .
D gene: .
CDR3 protein: CASSSGGVTDTQYF

V gene: TRBV28
J gene: TRBJ1-5
clone size: once
D gene: .
CDR3 protein: CASSFSGADNQPQHF

V gene: TRBV5-1
J gene: .
clone size: .
D gene: .
CDR3 protein: CASSRRTYDQTQYF

V gene: TRBV5-1
J gene: TRBJ2-1
clone size: .
D gene: .
CDR3 protein: CASSRTGGVSYNEQFF

V gene: TRBV7-8
J gene: TRBJ2-7
clone size: .
D gene: .
CDR3 protein: CASSIGDFAYEQYF

V gene: TRBV20-1
J gene: TRBJ2-3
clone size: .
D gene: .
CDR3 protein: CSAPGRRRGTDTQYF

V gene: TRBV6-5
J gene: TRBJ2-6
clone size: .
D gene: TRBD2
CDR3 protein: CASGGGGANVLTF

V gene: TRBV12-3/TRBV12-4
J gene: TRBJ2-1
clone size: few
D gene: TRBD2
CDR3 protein: CASRRGSKRNEQFF

V gene: TRBV4-3
J gene: TRBJ2-6
clone size: .
D gene: TRBD2
CDR3 protein: CASSQQAGALSGVNVLTF

V gene: TRBV7-6
J gene: TRBJ1-1
clone size: .
D gene: .
CDR3 protein: CASSLGDSWEAFF

V gene: TRBV18
J gene: TRBJ2-7
clone size: few
D gene: TRBD1
CDR3 protein: CASSDTGAVLYEQYF

V gene: TRBV20-1
J gene: .
clone size: .
D gene: .
CDR3 protein: CSAVGISYEQFF

V gene: TRBV9
J gene: TRBJ2-3
clone size: .
D gene: .
CDR3 protein: CASSEDGYSTDTQYF

V gene: TRBV4-1
J gene: TRBJ2-4
clone size: few
D gene: TRBD2
CDR3 protein: CASSQVGVGRALGIQYF

V gene: TRBV20-1
J gene: TRBJ2-1
clone size: few
D gene: .
CDR3 protein: CSARASDRFVDEQFF

V gene: TRBV20-1
J gene: .
clone size: .
D gene: .
CDR3 protein: CSARSGGRGSAEQYF

V gene: TRBV29-1
J gene: TRBJ2-1
clone size: .
D gene: .
CDR3 protein: CSVGGAYSSYNEQFF

V gene: TRBV20-1
J gene: .
clone size: .
D gene: TRBD2
CDR3 protein: CSARRSSGRSYEQYF

V gene: TRBV11-2
J gene: TRBJ2-3
clone size: .
D gene: .
CDR3 protein: CASSSSGESTDTQYF

V gene: TRBV7-3
J gene: TRBJ2-7
clone size: .
D gene: TRBD2
CDR3 protein: CASRSRTSGRYEQYF

V gene: TRBV28
J gene: TRBJ2-5
clone size: .
D gene: .
CDR3 protein: CASSWSSQETQYF

V gene: TRBV7-2
J gene: TRBJ2-1
clone size: few
D gene: .
CDR3 protein: CASSFPGAFNEQFF